The entry below gives a single T cell receptor beta chain sequence along with its context. The data are from a study of shared clonotypes between healthy human individuals. Assay used: immunoSEQ multiplex PCR; TCRdb lists only in-frame clones, some missing. Here the sample spans approximately 1.5 million clones, 95% to 99% being singletons. The receptor's source is a man aged 25 to 40 in good health. What was sequenced was naive CD4+ T cells sorted from blood. The subset is: CD45RA+ positively selected.

Here the CDR3 DNA reads TGTGCCAGCAGAATAGCGGGAGACGAGCAGTACTTC. Translation gives CASRIAGDEQYF. V and J are TRBV2 and TRBJ2-7, with 9 bases that match TRBD2. Looked up from germline, CDR1 is SNHLY and CDR2 is FYNNEI. This CDR3 region has 12 residues. The junction had 2 bases not matched to a gene; V was cut back by 6 bases and J by 5 bases.